This T cell receptor (beta chain) was captured by sequencing in a study of blood T cells in healthy people across ages. Combining a sample-barcoded 5' primer with a J-beta primer mix, a second PCR ran for roughly 7 to 11 cycles. MiXCR was run by TCRdb on the 5' RACE reads, yielding one entry per CDR3 protein. The sample includes 550,000 to 700,000 distinct CDR3 sequences, roughly a quarter seen only once; the top ten take under 20%. Germline V lookup: CDR1 MNHEY, CDR2 SVGAGI. The CDR3 consists of 10 residues. Trimming stripped 6 bases from V and 11 bases from J, with 7 bases between. The TCR originated in a woman between 65 and 79 years old in good health. The sequenced sample consisted of blood. V gene TRBV6-5 combines with J gene TRBJ1-4; D is uncertain. The CDR3, as DNA: TGTGCCAGCAGCTATTTGAAACTGTTTTTT. Protein sequence: CASSYLKLFF.